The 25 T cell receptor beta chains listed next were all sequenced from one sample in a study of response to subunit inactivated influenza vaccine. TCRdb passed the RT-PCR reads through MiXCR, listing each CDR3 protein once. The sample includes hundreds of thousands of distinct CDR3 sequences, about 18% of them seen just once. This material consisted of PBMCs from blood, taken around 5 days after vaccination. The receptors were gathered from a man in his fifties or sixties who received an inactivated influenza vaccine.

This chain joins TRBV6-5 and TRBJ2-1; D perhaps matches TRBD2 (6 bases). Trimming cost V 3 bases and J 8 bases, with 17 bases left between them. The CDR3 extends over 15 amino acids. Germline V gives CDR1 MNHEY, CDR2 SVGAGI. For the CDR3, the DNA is TGTGCCAGCAGTTATCTAGTTGGAGGGATCGATGAGCAGTTCTTC. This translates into CASSYLVGGIDEQFF.

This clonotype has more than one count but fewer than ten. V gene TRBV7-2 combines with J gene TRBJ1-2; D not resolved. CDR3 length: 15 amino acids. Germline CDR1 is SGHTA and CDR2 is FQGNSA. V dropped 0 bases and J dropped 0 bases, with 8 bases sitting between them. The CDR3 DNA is TGTGCCAGCAGCTTAGCCCCTAGGACTAACTATGGCTACACCTTC. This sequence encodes CASSLAPRTNYGYTF. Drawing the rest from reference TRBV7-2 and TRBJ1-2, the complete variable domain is GAGVSQSPSNKVTEKGKDVELRCDPISGHTALYWYRQSLGQGLEFLIYFQGNSAPDKSGLPSDRFSAERTGGSVSTLTIQRTQQEDSAVYLCASSLAPRTNYGYTFGSGTRLTVV.

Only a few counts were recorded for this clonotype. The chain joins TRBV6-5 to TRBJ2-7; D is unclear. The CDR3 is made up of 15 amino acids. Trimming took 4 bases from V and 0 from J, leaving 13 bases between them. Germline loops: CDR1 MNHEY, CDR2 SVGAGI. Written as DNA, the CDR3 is TGTGCCAGCAGTTCGGCAACCAGTCACTCCTACGAGCAGTACTTC. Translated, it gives CASSSATSHSYEQYF.

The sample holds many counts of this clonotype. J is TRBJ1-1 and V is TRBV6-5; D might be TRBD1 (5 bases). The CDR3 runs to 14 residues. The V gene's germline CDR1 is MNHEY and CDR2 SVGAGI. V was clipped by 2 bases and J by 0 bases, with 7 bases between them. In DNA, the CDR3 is TGTGCCAGCAGTTACGGGACGGTGAACACTGAAGCTTTCTTT. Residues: CASSYGTVNTEAFF.

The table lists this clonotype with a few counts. The CDR3, as DNA: TGTGCCAGCAGTTACACCATTATGGCAGTGTCTATCTATGGCTACACCTTC. It specifies CASSYTIMAVSIYGYTF. V usage is TRBV6-5 and J usage is TRBJ1-2; D unresolved. V lost 2 bases to trimming and J lost 4 bases, with 20 bases between them. CDR3 size: 17 residues. The V gene's germline CDR1 is MNHEY and CDR2 SVGAGI.

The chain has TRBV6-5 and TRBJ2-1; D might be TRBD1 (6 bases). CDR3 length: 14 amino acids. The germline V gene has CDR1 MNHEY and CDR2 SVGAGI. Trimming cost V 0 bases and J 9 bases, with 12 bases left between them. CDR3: CASSYSSQGTEQFF. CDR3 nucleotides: TGTGCCAGCAGTTACTCGAGCCAGGGGACTGAGCAGTTCTTC.

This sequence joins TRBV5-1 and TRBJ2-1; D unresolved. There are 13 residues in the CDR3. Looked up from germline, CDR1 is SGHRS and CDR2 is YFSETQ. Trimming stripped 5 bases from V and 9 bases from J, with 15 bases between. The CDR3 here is CASRVRPPTEQFF. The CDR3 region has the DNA TGCGCCAGCAGGGTACGGCCACCCACTGAGCAGTTCTTC.

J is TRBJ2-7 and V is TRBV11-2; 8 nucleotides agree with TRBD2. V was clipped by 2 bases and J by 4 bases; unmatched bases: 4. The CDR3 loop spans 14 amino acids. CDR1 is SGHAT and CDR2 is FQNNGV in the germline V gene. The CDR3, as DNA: TGTGCCAGCAGCTTAAAACGGGGGGGGTACGAGCAGTACTTC. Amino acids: CASSLKRGGYEQYF. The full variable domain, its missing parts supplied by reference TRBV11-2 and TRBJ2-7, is EAGVAQSPRYKIIEKRQSVAFWCNPISGHATLYWYQQILGQGPKLLIQFQNNGVVDDSQLPKDRFSAERLKGVDSTLKIQPAKLEDSAVYLCASSLKRGGYEQYFGPGTRLTVT.

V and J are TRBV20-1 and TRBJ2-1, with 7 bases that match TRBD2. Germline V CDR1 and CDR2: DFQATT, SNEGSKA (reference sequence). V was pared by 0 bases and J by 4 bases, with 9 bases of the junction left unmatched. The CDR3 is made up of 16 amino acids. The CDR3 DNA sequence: TGCAGTGCTAGAGACCCGCTAGGCGGGGGATACAATGAGCAGTTCTTC. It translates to CSARDPLGGGYNEQFF.

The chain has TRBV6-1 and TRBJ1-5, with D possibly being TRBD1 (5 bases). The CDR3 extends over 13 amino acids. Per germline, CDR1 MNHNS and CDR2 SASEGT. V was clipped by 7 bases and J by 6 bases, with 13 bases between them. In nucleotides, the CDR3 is TGTGCCAGCATGGAGACAGTGGGTCAGCCCCAGCATTTT. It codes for CASMETVGQPQHF.

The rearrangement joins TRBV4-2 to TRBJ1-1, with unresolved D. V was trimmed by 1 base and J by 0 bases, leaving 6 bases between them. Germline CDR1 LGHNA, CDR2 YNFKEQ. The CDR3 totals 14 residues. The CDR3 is CASSQALMNTEAFF. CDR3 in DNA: TGTGCCAGCAGCCAAGCTCTCATGAACACTGAAGCTTTCTTT.

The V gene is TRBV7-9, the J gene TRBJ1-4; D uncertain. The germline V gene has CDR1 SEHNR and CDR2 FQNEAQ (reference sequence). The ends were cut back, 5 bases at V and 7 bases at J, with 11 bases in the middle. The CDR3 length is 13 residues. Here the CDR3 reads CASSVTRSEKLFF. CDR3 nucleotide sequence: TGTGCCAGCAGCGTTACGAGGTCTGAAAAACTGTTTTTT.

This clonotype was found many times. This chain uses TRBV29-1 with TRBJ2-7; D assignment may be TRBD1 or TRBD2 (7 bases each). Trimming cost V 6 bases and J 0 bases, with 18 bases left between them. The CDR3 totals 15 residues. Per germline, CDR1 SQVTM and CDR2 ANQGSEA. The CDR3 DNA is TGCAGCGTGCGACACCAGGGGGGGCCCTCCTACGAGCAGTACTTC. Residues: CSVRHQGGPSYEQYF.

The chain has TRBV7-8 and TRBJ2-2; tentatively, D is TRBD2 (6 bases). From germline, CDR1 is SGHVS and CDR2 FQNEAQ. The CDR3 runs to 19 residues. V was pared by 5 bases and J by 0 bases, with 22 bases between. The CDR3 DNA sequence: TGTGCCAGCAGCCCTAGCGTTCGGAAAGTCCCCACGAACACCGGGGAGCTGTTTTTT. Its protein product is CASSPSVRKVPTNTGELFF.

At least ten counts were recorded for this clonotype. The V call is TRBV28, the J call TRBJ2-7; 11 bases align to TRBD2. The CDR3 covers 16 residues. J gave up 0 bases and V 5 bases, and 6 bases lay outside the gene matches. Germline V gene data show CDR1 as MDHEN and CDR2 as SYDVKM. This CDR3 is CASSISTSGDSYEQYF. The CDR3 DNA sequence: TGTGCCAGCAGTATCTCGACTAGCGGGGACTCCTACGAGCAGTACTTC.

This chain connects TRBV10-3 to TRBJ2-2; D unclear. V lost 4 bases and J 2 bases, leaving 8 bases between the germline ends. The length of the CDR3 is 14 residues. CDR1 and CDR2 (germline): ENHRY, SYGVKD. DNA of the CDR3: TGTGCCATCAGTGCGGAAGCTAACACCGGGGAGCTGTTTTTT. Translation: CAISAEANTGELFF.

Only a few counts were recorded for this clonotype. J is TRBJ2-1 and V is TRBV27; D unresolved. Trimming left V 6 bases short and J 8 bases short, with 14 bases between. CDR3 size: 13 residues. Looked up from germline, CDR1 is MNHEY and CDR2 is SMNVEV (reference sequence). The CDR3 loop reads CASSQIRGHEQFF. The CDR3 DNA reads TGTGCCAGCAGCCAAATACGAGGCCATGAGCAGTTCTTC.

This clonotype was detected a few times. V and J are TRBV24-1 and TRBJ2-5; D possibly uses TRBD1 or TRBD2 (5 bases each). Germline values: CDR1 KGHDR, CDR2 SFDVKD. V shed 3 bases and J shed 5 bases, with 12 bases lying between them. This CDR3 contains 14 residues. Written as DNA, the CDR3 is TGTGCCACCAGTGATGGGGACCCTGGGGAGACCCAGTACTTC. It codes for CATSDGDPGETQYF.

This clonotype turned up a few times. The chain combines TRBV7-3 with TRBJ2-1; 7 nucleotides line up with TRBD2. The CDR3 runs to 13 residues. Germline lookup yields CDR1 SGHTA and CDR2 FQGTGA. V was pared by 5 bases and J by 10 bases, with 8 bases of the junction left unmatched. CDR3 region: CASSHGLGDEQFF. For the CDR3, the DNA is TGTGCCAGCAGCCATGGACTAGGGGACGAGCAGTTCTTC.

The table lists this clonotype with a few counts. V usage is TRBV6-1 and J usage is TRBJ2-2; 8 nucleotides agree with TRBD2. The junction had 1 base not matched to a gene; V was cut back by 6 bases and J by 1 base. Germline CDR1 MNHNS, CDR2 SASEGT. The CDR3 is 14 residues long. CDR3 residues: CASRAGGNTGELFF. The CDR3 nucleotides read TGTGCCAGCAGGGCGGGAGGGAACACCGGGGAGCTGTTTTTT.

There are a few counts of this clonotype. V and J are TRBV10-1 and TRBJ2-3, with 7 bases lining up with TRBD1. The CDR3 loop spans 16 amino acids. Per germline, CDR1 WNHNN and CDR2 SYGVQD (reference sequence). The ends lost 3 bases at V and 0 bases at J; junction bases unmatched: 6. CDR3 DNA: TGCGCCAGCAGTGACCCCGGGGACAGAAGCACAGATACGCAGTATTTT. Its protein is CASSDPGDRSTDTQYF.

The CDR3 is CSAPGWGNQDNEQFF. Here the CDR3 DNA reads TGCAGTGCTCCGGGGTGGGGGAATCAGGACAATGAGCAGTTCTTC. The rearrangement uses TRBV20-1 and TRBJ2-1; D may match TRBD1 or TRBD2 (5 bases each). This CDR3 region has 15 residues. Trimming shortened V by 5 bases and J by 5 bases, and 19 bases separated the two germline ends. Germline assignment: CDR1 DFQATT and CDR2 SNEGSKA (reference sequence).

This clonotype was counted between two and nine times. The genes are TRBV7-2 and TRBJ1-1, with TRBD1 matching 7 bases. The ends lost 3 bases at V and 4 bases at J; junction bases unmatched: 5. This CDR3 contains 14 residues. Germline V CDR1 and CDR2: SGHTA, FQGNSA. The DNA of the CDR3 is TGTGCCAGCAGCTTGAAACAGGGGACCACTGAAGCTTTCTTT. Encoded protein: CASSLKQGTTEAFF.

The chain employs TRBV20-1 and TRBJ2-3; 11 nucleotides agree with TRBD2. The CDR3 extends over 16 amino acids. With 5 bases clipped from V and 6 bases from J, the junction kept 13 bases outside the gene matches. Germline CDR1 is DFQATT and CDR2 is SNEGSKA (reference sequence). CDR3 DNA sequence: TGCAGTGCTGGTCAAAGACTAGCGGGAAAATTGGATACGCAGTATTTT. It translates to CSAGQRLAGKLDTQYF.

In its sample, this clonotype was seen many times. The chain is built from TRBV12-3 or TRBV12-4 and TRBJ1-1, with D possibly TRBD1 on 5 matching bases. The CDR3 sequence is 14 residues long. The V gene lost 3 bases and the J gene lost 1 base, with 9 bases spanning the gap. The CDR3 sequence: CASSLRGTNTEAFF. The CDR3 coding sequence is TGTGCCAGCAGTTTGAGGGGAACGAACACTGAAGCTTTCTTT.